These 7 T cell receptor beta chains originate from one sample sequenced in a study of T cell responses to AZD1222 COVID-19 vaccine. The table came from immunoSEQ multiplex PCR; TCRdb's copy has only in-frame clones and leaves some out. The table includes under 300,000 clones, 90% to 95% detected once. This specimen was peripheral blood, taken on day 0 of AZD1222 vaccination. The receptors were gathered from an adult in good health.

Written as DNA, the CDR3 is TGTGCCAGGGGCAGCTACACCGGGGAGCTGTTTTTT. Amino acid sequence: CARGSYTGELFF. V is TRBV25-1 and J is TRBJ2-2; unclear D gene. V was pared by 9 bases and J by 3 bases, with 8 bases between. Germline V CDR1 and CDR2: MGHDK, SYGVNS. This CDR3 is built from 12 residues.

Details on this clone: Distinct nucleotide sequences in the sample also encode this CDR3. CDR3 residues: CAISESRDTEAFF. Written as DNA, the CDR3 is TGTGCCATCAGTGAGTCGAGGGACACTGAAGCTTTCTTT. The chain links TRBV10-3 to TRBJ1-1, with no clear D. Germline CDR1 is ENHRY and CDR2 is SYGVKD. V dropped 0 bases and J dropped 3 bases, with 5 bases sitting between them. The CDR3 has 13 residues.

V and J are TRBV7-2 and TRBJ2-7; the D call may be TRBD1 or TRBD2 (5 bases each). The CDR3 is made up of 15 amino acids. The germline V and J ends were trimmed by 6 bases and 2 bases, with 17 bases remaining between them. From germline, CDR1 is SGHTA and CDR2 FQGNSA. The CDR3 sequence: CASSSIGGLTYEQYF. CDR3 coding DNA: TGTGCCAGCAGTTCCATTGGGGGTCTCACCTACGAGCAGTACTTC.

The CDR3 loop is CASRRSEISGNTIYF. The CDR3 bases are TGCGCCAGCAGAAGGTCTGAAATCTCTGGAAACACCATATATTTT. The chain joins TRBV5-1 to TRBJ1-3; D ambiguous. V lost 5 bases to trimming and J lost 0 bases, with 12 bases between them. The CDR3 has 15 residues. Per the germline V gene, CDR1 is SGHRS and CDR2 is YFSETQ.

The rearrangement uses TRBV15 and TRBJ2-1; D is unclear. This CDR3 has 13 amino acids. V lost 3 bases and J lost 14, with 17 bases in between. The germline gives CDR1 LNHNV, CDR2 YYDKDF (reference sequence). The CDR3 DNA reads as TGTGCCACCAGCAGTCCTGTGAGGACCCGGGAGTTCTTC. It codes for CATSSPVRTREFF.

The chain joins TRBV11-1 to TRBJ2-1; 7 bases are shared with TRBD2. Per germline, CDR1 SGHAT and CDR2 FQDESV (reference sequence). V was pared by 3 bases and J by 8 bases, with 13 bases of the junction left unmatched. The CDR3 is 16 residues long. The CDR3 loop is CASSFGGERRGYEQFF. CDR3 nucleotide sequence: TGTGCCAGCAGCTTCGGCGGGGAACGGCGGGGGTATGAGCAGTTCTTC.

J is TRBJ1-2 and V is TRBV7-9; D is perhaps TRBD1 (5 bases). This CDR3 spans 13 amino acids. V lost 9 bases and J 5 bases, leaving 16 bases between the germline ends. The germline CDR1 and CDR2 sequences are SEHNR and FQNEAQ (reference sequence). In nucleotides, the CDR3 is TGTGCCAGTACCTGGGGCGGGGGATATGGCTACACCTTC. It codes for CASTWGGGYGYTF.